What follows describes a single T cell receptor (beta chain). What it recognizes is unknown. The data originate from a study of cytotoxic CD8 clonotypes in ibrutinib-treated CLL. In the study overall: After treatment lasting a median 12 months, range 6 to 36, response samples were collected. Broader study findings: Before falling back toward baseline at progression, clonality had risen at the time of ibrutinib response.

Clones were read by immunoSEQ multiplex PCR, and TCRdb kept only the in-frame ones, dropping some. The top ten hold around 6% of the sample, which has roughly 300,000 clones, 76% seen once. This CDR3 has 13 amino acids. Deletions cut 1 base from V and 3 bases from J, with 7 bases between. Germline-derived CDR1 and CDR2 are LNHNV and YYDKDF (reference sequence). This chain joins TRBV15 and TRBJ2-7; D is perhaps TRBD1 (6 bases). The sequencing used PBMCs, collected at disease progression, from a patient treated with ibrutinib. The receptor comes from a human donor with chronic lymphocytic leukemia. The CDR3 region has the DNA TGTGCCACCAGCAGAGTGACAGGCTACGAGCAGTACTTC. Translation gives CATSRVTGYEQYF. The variable domain in full, completed from reference TRBV15 and TRBJ2-7, reads DAMVIQNPRYQVTQFGKPVTLSCSQTLNHNVMYWYQQKSSQAPKLLFHYYDKDFNNEADTPDNFQSRRPNTSFCFLDIRSPGLGDTAMYLCATSRVTGYEQYFGPGTRLTVT.